The 27 T cell receptor beta chains reported below all come from one sample, sequenced in a study of graft-versus-host responses after intestinal transplantation. The repertoire was sequenced with immunoSEQ multiplex PCR; TCRdb's copy has only in-frame clones and lacks some. Of tens of thousands of clones in the sample, roughly nine tenths were seen once. This specimen consisted of PBMCs, obtained about 69 days after intestinal transplantation. These receptors came from a human patient who received an intestinal transplant, so some T cells may come from the graft donor.

J is TRBJ2-1 and V is TRBV7-9, with 15 bases matching TRBD2. V was clipped by 5 bases and J by 10 bases; unmatched bases: 3. CDR1 and CDR2 (germline): SEHNR, FQNEAQ (reference sequence). The CDR3 runs 14 residues. CDR3 amino acids: CASSMGLAGGEQFF. Written as DNA, the CDR3 is TGTGCCAGCAGCATGGGACTAGCGGGGGGCGAGCAGTTCTTC.

This clone was found once. The rearrangement uses TRBV27 and TRBJ2-3, with D hard to call. Germline values: CDR1 MNHEY, CDR2 SMNVEV (reference sequence). This CDR3 comprises 15 residues. Trimming pared 8 bases from V and 1 base from J, leaving 16 bases between. The CDR3, as DNA: TGTGCCAGCCCCCTCATGGCTGGTGGCACAGATACGCAGTATTTT. Amino acid sequence: CASPLMAGGTDTQYF.

DNA of the CDR3: TGTGCCAGCAAAGTGGTGGGTGAAGCTTTCTTT. Translating it yields CASKVVGEAFF. The rearrangement links TRBV2 to TRBJ1-1; D is undetermined. The CDR3 contains 11 residues. V lost 7 bases and J 7 bases, leaving 10 bases between the germline ends. Looked up from germline, CDR1 is SNHLY and CDR2 is FYNNEI.

The V call is TRBV29-1, the J call TRBJ1-2, with 9 positions matching TRBD1. The CDR3 is made up of 16 amino acids. From germline, CDR1 is SQVTM and CDR2 ANQGSEA. V dropped 4 bases and J dropped 6; count of bases not matched to a gene: 15. CDR3 amino acids: CSVASGQGTRGDGYTF. The CDR3, as DNA: TGCAGCGTTGCGTCGGGACAGGGAACCCGAGGGGATGGCTACACCTTC. Looking up the rest from reference TRBV29-1 and TRBJ1-2 gives the full variable domain: SAVISQKPSRDICQRGTSLTIQCQVDSQVTMMFWYRQQPGQSLTLIATANQGSEATYESGFVIDKFPISRPNLTFSTLTVSNMSPEDSSIYLCSVASGQGTRGDGYTFGSGTRLTVV.

This chain connects TRBV25-1 to TRBJ2-7, with D perhaps matching TRBD1 (6 bases). Trimming took off 3 bases at V and 6 bases at J, with 18 bases between the two ends. Germline lookup yields CDR1 MGHDK and CDR2 SYGVNS. The CDR3 extends over 15 amino acids. As DNA, the CDR3 is TGTGCCAGCAGTGACGTACAGGGTGGGGTTCGCGAGCAGTACTTC. This translates into CASSDVQGGVREQYF.

V is TRBV10-3 and J is TRBJ2-4; possibly TRBD2 for D (5 bases). The CDR3 totals 15 residues. The germline V gene encodes CDR1 ENHRY and CDR2 SYGVKD. V shed 3 bases and J shed 2 bases, with 11 bases lying between them. CDR3 in amino acids: CAISDKTGSKNIQYF. In nucleotides, the CDR3 is TGTGCCATCAGTGACAAAACGGGGTCCAAAAACATTCAGTACTTC.

V and J are TRBV13 and TRBJ2-1, with a tentative D call TRBD1 (5 bases). The CDR3 covers 15 residues. Germline V gene data show CDR1 as PRHDT and CDR2 as FYEKMQ (reference sequence). The V and J ends lost 2 bases and 1 base respectively, with 9 bases between them. CDR3 amino acids: CASSLQGVSYNEQFF. CDR3 in DNA: TGTGCCAGCAGCTTACAAGGGGTTTCCTACAATGAGCAGTTCTTC. The variable domain in full, completed from reference TRBV13 and TRBJ2-1, reads AAGVIQSPRHLIKEKRETATLKCYPIPRHDTVYWYQQGPGQDPQFLISFYEKMQSDKGSIPDRFSAQQFSDYHSELNMSSLELGDSALYFCASSLQGVSYNEQFFGPGTRLTVL.

The genes are TRBV27 and TRBJ2-7; D remains ambiguous. V lost 2 bases and J lost 6, with 14 bases in between. There are 14 residues in the CDR3. Germline V gene data show CDR1 as MNHEY and CDR2 as SMNVEV (reference sequence). CDR3 protein: CASSLRAEPGEQYF. The CDR3 DNA reads TGTGCCAGCAGTTTACGGGCAGAACCGGGCGAGCAGTACTTC.

On this clone: Germline is not matched at one junction end, which may reflect a read error. V is TRBV2 and J is TRBJ2-3; D unresolved. The V gene's germline CDR1 is SNHLY and CDR2 FYNNEI. The CDR3 is made up of 11 amino acids. CDR3 sequence: CASRGTDTQYF. CDR3 coding DNA: TGTGCCAGCAGGGGCACGGATACGCAGTATTTT.

The V gene is TRBV5-1, the J gene TRBJ2-2, with a possible D match to TRBD1 (6 bases). Germline values: CDR1 SGHRS, CDR2 YFSETQ. The CDR3 runs 13 residues. The germline V and J ends were trimmed by 2 bases and 4 bases, with 6 bases remaining between them. The CDR3: CASSLGGTGELFF. The CDR3 coding sequence is TGCGCCAGCAGCTTAGGGGGCACCGGGGAGCTGTTTTTT.

This clone was observed a single time. The CDR3 is CASSLHLDLAGGAGAYF. CDR3 nucleotide sequence: TGTGCCAGCAGCCTACACCTCGACTTAGCGGGGGGGGCCGGAGCGTATTTT. The rearrangement links TRBV7-2 to TRBJ2-3; TRBD2 aligns across 11 bases. This CDR3 is built from 17 residues. Germline V lookup: CDR1 SGHTA, CDR2 FQGNSA. The V segment lost 5 bases and the J segment 14 bases; nucleotides outside the gene matches: 21.

The chain joins TRBV4-3 to TRBJ2-7; TRBD2 matches 10 bases. From germline, CDR1 is LGHNA and CDR2 YSLEER. V shed 0 bases and J 3 bases; nucleotides not matched to a gene: 8. The CDR3 covers 17 residues. The chain's CDR3 is CASSQDRLAGVFYEQYF. The DNA for the CDR3 is TGCGCCAGCAGCCAAGATCGCCTAGCGGGGGTGTTCTACGAGCAGTACTTC.

The chain joins TRBV11-2 to TRBJ1-2, with unresolved D. The CDR3 has 15 amino acids. Germline V lookup: CDR1 SGHAT, CDR2 FQNNGV. Between the trimmed V and J ends, which lost 3 bases and 4 bases, there was a span of 15 bases. The CDR3 loop is CASSLWAGETYGYTF. CDR3 nucleotide sequence: TGTGCCAGCAGCTTGTGGGCTGGGGAAACCTATGGCTACACCTTC.

V usage is TRBV11-3 and J usage is TRBJ1-2; D is ambiguous. This CDR3 contains 16 residues. The V gene lost 4 bases and the J gene lost 3 bases, with 18 bases spanning the gap. The V gene's germline CDR1 is SGHNT and CDR2 YENEEA. The CDR3 DNA is TGTGCCAGCAGCTCCTTCCCGTCAGGAGAGGACTATGGCTACACCTTC. It is translated as CASSSFPSGEDYGYTF.

This chain links TRBV6-5 with TRBJ1-1; possible D gene TRBD1, 5 bases. V was clipped by 2 bases and J by 9 bases, with 10 bases between them. Germline-derived CDR1 and CDR2 are MNHEY and SVGAGI. The CDR3 spans 12 residues. This CDR3 reads CASSYRGRKAFF. The DNA for the CDR3 is TGTGCCAGCAGTTACAGGGGTAGGAAAGCTTTCTTT.

The J gene is TRBJ1-2, the V gene TRBV4-1; 9 bases align to TRBD1. The germline V gene encodes CDR1 MGHRA and CDR2 YSYEKL. With V trimmed by 4 bases and J by 3 bases, 12 bases remained unmatched. CDR3 length: 17 amino acids. The CDR3 spells CASSLVSGQGSDYGYTF. CDR3 sequence (DNA): TGCGCCAGCAGCCTCGTCTCGGGACAGGGTTCAGACTATGGCTACACCTTC.

The chain carries TRBV13 and TRBJ2-1; the D gene is possibly TRBD2 (5 bases). The CDR3 covers 13 residues. In germline, CDR1 is PRHDT, CDR2 FYEKMQ (reference sequence). V was clipped by 3 bases and J by 8 bases, with 11 bases between them. The CDR3 is CASSFGTRDEQFF. The CDR3 DNA reads as TGTGCCAGCAGCTTCGGCACTAGGGATGAGCAGTTCTTC. Supplemented by reference TRBV13 and TRBJ2-1, the full variable domain reads AAGVIQSPRHLIKEKRETATLKCYPIPRHDTVYWYQQGPGQDPQFLISFYEKMQSDKGSIPDRFSAQQFSDYHSELNMSSLELGDSALYFCASSFGTRDEQFFGPGTRLTVL.

This chain connects TRBV4-3 to TRBJ2-2; TRBD1 aligns across 7 bases. Germline CDR1 is LGHNA and CDR2 is YSLEER. Unmatched junction bases numbered 6, after V lost 0 bases and J lost 5 bases. The CDR3 loop spans 16 amino acids. In nucleotides, the CDR3 is TGCGCCAGCAGCCAAGATACAGGGGTTTATACCGGGGAGCTGTTTTTT. Translating gives CASSQDTGVYTGELFF.

V usage is TRBV4-3 and J usage is TRBJ2-1; D not certain. The V end lost 3 bases, the J end lost 5 bases, and 5 bases lay between the germline ends. Germline V lookup: CDR1 LGHNA, CDR2 YSLEER. The CDR3 has 12 amino acids. CDR3 region: CASSQDHNEQFF. The DNA for the CDR3 is TGCGCCAGCAGCCAGGATCACAATGAGCAGTTCTTC.

DNA for the CDR3: TGTGCCAGCAGCTTAGCCAGGCGGGGGGGGAGCACAGATACGCAGTATTTT. This encodes CASSLARRGGSTDTQYF. J is TRBJ2-3 and V is TRBV7-2; TRBD2 agrees at 9 bases. V gave up 0 bases and J gave up 0 bases; unmatched junction bases: 4. The CDR3 contains 17 residues. Germline CDR1 SGHTA, CDR2 FQGNSA.

The chain uses TRBV25-1 and TRBJ2-7; no clear D. Looked up from germline, CDR1 is MGHDK and CDR2 is SYGVNS. V gave up 7 bases and J gave up 3 bases, with 7 bases separating them. The CDR3 is made up of 11 amino acids. The CDR3, as DNA: TGTGCCAGCACCAAGGGCTACGAGCAGTACTTC. Encoded protein: CASTKGYEQYF.

This chain uses TRBV4-1 with TRBJ2-5, with a weak D call TRBD1 (5 bases). The CDR3 totals 15 residues. V lost 0 bases and J lost 1, with 9 bases in between. Germline loops: CDR1 MGHRA, CDR2 YSYEKL. In DNA form, the CDR3 reads TGCGCCAGCAGCCAAGATCAACAGGTCCAAGAGACCCAGTACTTC. Amino acid sequence: CASSQDQQVQETQYF.

This clone was seen a single time. The chain recombines TRBV13 with TRBJ2-5, with D maybe TRBD1 (5 bases). This CDR3 spans 14 amino acids. Trimming removed 0 bases at V and 5 bases at J, with 10 bases between. CDR1 and CDR2 (germline): PRHDT, FYEKMQ (reference sequence). CDR3 DNA: TGTGCCAGCAGCTTAGGGGTAGGGGCGGAGACCCAGTACTTC. It codes for CASSLGVGAETQYF.

The V and J genes are TRBV5-4 and TRBJ1-2, with no clear D. Looked up from germline, CDR1 is SGHNT and CDR2 is YYREEE (reference sequence). CDR3 length: 14 residues. V lost 4 bases and J 0 bases, leaving 10 bases between the germline ends. The CDR3 bases are TGTGCCAGCAGCCTTGAAGGGACTAACTATGGCTACACCTTC. This encodes CASSLEGTNYGYTF.

In this sample, this clone turned up a few times. V gene TRBV6-1 combines with J gene TRBJ2-3; TRBD2 matches 11 bases. Germline V CDR1 and CDR2: MNHNS, SASEGT. CDR3 size: 15 residues. V was pared by 4 bases and J by 4 bases, with 4 bases of the junction left unmatched. CDR3 residues: CASSAASGGPDTQYF. The CDR3 DNA reads TGTGCCAGCAGTGCAGCTAGCGGGGGGCCAGATACGCAGTATTTT.

The CDR3 is CASSQDRGLNNEQFF. In DNA, the CDR3 is TGCGCCAGCAGCCAAGACCGGGGGCTAAACAATGAGCAGTTCTTC. The chain uses TRBV4-3 and TRBJ2-1, with D perhaps TRBD1 or TRBD2 (6 bases each). Deletions cut 0 bases from V and 5 bases from J, with 11 bases between. Germline V CDR1 and CDR2: LGHNA, YSLEER. The CDR3 runs 15 residues.

The chain carries TRBV4-2 and TRBJ2-5, with TRBD1 as a possible D gene (6 bases). Trimming removed 0 bases at V and 0 bases at J, with 11 bases between. CDR1 and CDR2 (germline): LGHNA, YNFKEQ. The CDR3 runs to 16 residues. The CDR3 reads CASSQERGHNQETQYF. CDR3 nucleotides: TGTGCCAGCAGCCAAGAAAGGGGACACAACCAAGAGACCCAGTACTTC.